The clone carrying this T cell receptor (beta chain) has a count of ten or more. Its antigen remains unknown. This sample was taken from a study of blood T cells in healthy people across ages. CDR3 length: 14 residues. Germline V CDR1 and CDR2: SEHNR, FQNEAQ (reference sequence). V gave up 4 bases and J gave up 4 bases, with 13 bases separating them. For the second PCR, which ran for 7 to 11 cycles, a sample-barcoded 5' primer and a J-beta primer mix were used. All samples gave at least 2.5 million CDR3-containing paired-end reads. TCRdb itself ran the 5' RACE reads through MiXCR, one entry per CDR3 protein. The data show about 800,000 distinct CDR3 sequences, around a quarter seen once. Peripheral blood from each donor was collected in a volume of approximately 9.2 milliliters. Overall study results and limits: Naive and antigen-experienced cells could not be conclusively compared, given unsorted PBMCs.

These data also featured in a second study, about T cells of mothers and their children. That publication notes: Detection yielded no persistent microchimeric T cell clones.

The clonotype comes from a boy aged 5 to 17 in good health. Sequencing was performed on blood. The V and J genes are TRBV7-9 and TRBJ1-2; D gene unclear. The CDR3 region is CASSSEGPTYGYTF. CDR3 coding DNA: TGTGCCAGCAGCTCTGAAGGCCCGACCTATGGCTACACCTTC.